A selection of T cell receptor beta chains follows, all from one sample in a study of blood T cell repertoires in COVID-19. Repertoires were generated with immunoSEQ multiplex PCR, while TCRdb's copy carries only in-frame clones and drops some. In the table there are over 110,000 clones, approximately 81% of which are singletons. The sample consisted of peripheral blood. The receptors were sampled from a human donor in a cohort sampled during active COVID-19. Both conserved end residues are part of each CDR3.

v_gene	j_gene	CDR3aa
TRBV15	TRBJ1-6	CATSRDWDRESPLHF
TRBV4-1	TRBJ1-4	CASSRTAGDEKLFF
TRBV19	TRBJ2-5	CASTFSGSIGLETQYF
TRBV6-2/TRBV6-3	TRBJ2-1	CASSLSASRHNEQFF
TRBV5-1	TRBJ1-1	CASSLWAGQGATEAFF
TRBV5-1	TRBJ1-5	CASSPDTDQPQHF
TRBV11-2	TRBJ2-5	CASSSGTAETQYF
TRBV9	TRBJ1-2	CASSVGGTGFDYGYTF
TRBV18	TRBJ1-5	CASSGGPNQPQHF
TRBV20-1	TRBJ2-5	CSASVRQETQYF
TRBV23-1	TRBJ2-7	CASSRKREHYEQYF
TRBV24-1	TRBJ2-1	CATQRQNNEQFF
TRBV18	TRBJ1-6	CASSPVDRKTNSPLHF
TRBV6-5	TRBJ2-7	CASSPRGGSVYEQYF
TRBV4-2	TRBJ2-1	CASSLTGLAGVEQFF
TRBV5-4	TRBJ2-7	CASSLGSAAASYEQYF
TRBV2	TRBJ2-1	CASRGRLAVNEQFF
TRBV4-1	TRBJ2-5	CASRRGPQETQYF
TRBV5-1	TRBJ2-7	CASRAIGTGKSYEQYF
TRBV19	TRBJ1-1	CASVPTGGRTEAFF
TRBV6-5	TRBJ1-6	CASRPPGGANSPLHF
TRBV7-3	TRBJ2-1	CASSPSRLAGSNEQFF